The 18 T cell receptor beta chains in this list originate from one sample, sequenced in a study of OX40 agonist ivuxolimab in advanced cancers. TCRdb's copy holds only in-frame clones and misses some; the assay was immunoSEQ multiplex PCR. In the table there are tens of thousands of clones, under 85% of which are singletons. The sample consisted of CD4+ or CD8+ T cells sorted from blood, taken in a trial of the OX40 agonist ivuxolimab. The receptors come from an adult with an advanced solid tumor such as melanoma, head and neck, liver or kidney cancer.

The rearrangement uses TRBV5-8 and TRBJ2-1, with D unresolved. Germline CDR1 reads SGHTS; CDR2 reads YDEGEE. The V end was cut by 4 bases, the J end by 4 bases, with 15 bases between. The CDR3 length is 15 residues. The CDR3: CASSTRASGYNEQFF. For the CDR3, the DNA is TGTGCCAGCAGCACCCGGGCCTCTGGGTACAATGAGCAGTTCTTC.

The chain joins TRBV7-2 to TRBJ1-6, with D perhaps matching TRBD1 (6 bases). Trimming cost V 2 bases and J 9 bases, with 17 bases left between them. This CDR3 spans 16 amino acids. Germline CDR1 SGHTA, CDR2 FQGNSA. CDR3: CASSLKATGYPSPLHF. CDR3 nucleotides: TGTGCCAGCAGCTTAAAGGCGACAGGCTATCCTTCACCCCTCCACTTT.

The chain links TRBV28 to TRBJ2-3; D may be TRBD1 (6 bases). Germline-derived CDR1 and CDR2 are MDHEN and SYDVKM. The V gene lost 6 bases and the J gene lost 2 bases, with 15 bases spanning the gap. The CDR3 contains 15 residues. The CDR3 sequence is CASSLTGTLTDTQYF. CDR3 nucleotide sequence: TGTGCCAGCAGCCTCACCGGGACACTCACAGATACGCAGTATTTT. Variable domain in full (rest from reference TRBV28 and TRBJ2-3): DVKVTQSSRYLVKRTGEKVFLECVQDMDHENMFWYRQDPGLGLRLIYFSYDVKMKEKGDIPEGYSVSREKKERFSLILESASTNQTSMYLCASSLTGTLTDTQYFGPGTRLTVL.

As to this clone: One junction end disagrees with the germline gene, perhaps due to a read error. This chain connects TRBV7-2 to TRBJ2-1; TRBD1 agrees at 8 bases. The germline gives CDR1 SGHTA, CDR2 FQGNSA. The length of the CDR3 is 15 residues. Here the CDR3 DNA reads TGTGCCAGCAGATTAGACGGGACAGGTAGGAATGAGCAGTTCTTC. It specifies CASRLDGTGRNEQFF.

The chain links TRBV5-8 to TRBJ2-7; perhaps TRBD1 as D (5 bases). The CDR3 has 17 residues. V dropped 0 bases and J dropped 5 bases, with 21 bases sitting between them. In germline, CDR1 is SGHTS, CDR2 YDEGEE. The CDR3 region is CASSLAKGAEIQDEQYF. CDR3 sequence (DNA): TGTGCCAGCAGCTTGGCCAAAGGGGCTGAAATCCAAGACGAGCAGTACTTC.

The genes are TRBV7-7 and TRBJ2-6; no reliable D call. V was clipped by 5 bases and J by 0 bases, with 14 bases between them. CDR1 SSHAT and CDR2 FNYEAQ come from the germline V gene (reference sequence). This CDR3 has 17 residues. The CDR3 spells CASSPGPIASGANVLTF. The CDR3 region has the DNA TGTGCCAGCAGCCCCGGACCCATCGCCTCTGGGGCCAACGTCCTGACTTTC.

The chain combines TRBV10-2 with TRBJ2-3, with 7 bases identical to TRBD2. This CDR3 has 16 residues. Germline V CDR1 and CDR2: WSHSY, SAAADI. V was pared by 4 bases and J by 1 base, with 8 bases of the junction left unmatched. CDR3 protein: CASSVGRRGGTDTQYF. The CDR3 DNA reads TGCGCCAGCAGTGTTGGTCGACGGGGGGGCACAGATACGCAGTATTTT.

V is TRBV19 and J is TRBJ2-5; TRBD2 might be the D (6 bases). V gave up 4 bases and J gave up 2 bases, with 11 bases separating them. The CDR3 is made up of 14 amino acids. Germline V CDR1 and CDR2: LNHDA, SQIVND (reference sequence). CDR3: CASSREEKQETQYF. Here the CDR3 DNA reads TGTGCCAGTAGTAGGGAGGAGAAACAAGAGACCCAGTACTTC.

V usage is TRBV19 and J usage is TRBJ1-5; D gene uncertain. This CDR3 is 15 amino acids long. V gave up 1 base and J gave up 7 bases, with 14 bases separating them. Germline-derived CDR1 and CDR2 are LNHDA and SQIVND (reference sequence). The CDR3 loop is CASSIVFGVGQPQHF. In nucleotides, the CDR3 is TGTGCCAGTAGTATAGTGTTCGGCGTAGGGCAGCCCCAGCATTTT.

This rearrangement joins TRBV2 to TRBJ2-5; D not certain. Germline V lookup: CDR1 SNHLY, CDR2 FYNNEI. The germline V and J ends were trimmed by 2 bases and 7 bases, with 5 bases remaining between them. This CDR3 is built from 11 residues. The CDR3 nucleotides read TGTGCCAGCAGTGAAATGGGGACCCAGTACTTC. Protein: CASSEMGTQYF. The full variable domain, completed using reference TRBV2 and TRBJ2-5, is EPEVTQTPSHQVTQMGQEVILRCVPISNHLYFYWYRQILGQKVEFLVSFYNNEISEKSEIFDDQFSVERPDGSNFTLKIRSTKLEDSAMYFCASSEMGTQYFGPGTRLLVL.

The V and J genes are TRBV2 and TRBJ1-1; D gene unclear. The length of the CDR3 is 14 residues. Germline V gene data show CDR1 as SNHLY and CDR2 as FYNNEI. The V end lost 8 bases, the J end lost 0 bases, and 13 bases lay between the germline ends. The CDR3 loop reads CASSTLGVNTEAFF. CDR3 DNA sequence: TGTGCCAGCTCCACCCTTGGGGTGAACACTGAAGCTTTCTTT. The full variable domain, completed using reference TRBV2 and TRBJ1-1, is EPEVTQTPSHQVTQMGQEVILRCVPISNHLYFYWYRQILGQKVEFLVSFYNNEISEKSEIFDDQFSVERPDGSNFTLKIRSTKLEDSAMYFCASSTLGVNTEAFFGQGTRLTVV.

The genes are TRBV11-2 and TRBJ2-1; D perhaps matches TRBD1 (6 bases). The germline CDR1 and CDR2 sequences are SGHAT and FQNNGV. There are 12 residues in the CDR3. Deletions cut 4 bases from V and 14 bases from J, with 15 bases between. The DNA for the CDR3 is TGTGCCAGCAGCTCTACAGGGCCTCTAAAGTTCTTC. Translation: CASSSTGPLKFF.

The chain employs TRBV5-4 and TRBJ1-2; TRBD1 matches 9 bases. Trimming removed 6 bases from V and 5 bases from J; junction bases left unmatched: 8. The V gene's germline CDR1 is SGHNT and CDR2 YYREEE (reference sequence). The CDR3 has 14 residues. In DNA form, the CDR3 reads TGTGCCAGCAACAGACAGGGGGTAGTATATGGCTACACCTTC. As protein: CASNRQGVVYGYTF.

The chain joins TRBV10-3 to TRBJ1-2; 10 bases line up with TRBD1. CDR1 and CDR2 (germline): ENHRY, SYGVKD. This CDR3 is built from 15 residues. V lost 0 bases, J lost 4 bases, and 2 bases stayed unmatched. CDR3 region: CAISESGQGGYGYTF. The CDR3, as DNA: TGTGCCATCAGTGAGTCCGGACAGGGGGGCTATGGCTACACCTTC.

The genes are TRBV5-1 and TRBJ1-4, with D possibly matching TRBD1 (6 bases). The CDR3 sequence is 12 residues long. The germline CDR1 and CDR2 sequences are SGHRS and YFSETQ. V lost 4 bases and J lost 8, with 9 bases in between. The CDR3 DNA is TGCGCCAGCAGCCAGGACAGCGAAAAACTGTTTTTT. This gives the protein CASSQDSEKLFF.

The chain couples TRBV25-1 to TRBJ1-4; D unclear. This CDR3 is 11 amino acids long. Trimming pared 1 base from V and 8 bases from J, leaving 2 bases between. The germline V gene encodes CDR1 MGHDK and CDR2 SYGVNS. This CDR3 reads CASSEWEKLFF. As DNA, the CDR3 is TGTGCCAGCAGTGAATGGGAAAAACTGTTTTTT.

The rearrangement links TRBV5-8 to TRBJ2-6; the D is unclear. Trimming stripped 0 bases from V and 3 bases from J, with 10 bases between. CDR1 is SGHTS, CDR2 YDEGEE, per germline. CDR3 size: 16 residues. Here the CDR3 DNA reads TGTGCCAGCAGCTTGGGGGTTTGGGTTGGGGCCAACGTCCTGACTTTC. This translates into CASSLGVWVGANVLTF.

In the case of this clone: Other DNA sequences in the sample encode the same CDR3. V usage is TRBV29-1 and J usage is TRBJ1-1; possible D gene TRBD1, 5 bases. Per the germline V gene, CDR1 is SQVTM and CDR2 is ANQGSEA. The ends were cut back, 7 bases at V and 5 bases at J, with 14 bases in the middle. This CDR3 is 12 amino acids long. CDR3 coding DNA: TGCAGCGCCCCACAGGTAGGGACTGAAGCTTTCTTT. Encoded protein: CSAPQVGTEAFF.